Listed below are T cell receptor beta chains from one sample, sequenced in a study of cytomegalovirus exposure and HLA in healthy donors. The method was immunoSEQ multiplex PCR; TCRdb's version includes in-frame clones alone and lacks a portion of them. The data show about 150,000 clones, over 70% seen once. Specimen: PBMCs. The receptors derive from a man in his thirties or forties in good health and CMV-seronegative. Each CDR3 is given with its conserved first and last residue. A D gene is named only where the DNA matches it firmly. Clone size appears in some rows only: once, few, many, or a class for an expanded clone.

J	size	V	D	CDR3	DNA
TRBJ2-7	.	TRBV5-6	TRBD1	CASSWGQGEQYF	TGTGCCAGCAGCTGGGGACAGGGCGAGCAGTACTTC
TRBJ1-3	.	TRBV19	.	CASSPLDSTVMGNTIYF	TGTGCCAGTAGTCCCCTGGACAGCACCGTCATGGGAAACACCATATATTTT
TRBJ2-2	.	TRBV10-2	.	CASSAPYGVNTGELFF	TGCGCCAGCAGTGCCCCCTACGGGGTGAACACCGGGGAGCTGTTTTTT
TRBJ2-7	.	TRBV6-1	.	CASSVGSYEQYF	TGTGCCAGCAGTGTGGGCAGCTACGAGCAGTACTTC
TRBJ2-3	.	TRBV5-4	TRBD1	CASSGRQGADTQYF	TGTGCCAGCAGTGGGAGACAGGGAGCAGATACGCAGTATTTT
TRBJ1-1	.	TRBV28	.	CASSYGLGEQAFF	TGTGCCAGCAGTTATGGGTTGGGAGAGCAGGCTTTCTTT
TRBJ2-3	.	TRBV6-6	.	CASSPPTRDLDTQYF	TGTGCCAGCAGTCCGCCGACAAGGGACTTAGATACGCAGTATTTT
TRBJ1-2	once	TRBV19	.	CASSRNYGYTF	TGTGCCAGTAGCCGGAACTATGGCTACACCTTC
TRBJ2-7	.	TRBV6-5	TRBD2	CASSWGLAGGEQYF	TGTGCCAGCAGTTGGGGACTAGCGGGAGGCGAGCAGTACTTC
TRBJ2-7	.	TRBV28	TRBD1	CASSKDRGRSFEQYF	TGTGCCAGCAGTAAAGACAGGGGGAGGTCATTCGAGCAGTACTTC
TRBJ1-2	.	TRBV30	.	CAWATGNGYTF	TGTGCCTGGGCAACAGGGAACGGCTACACCTTC
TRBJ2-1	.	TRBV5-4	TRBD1	CASSWTGVIDEQFF	TGTGCCAGCAGCTGGACAGGGGTTATCGATGAGCAGTTCTTC
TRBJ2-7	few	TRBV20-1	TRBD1	CSASGGEQYF	TGCAGTGCCTCAGGGGGAGAGCAGTACTTC
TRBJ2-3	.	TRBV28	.	CASSLSSGSAGRTDTQYF	TGTGCCAGCAGTTTATCGTCAGGTAGCGCCGGAAGAACAGATACGCAGTATTTT
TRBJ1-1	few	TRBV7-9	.	CASSLNWNTEAFF	TGTGCCAGCAGCTTAAACTGGAACACTGAAGCTTTCTTT
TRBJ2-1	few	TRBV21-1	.	CASSKRGTGGDEQFF	TGTGCCAGCAGCAAAAGAGGGACAGGGGGGGATGAGCAGTTCTTC
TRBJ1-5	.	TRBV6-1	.	CASSEGQGLNQPQHF	TGTGCCAGCAGTGAAGGGCAGGGTCTCAATCAGCCCCAGCATTTT
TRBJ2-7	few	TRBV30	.	CAWSRGEQYF	TGTGCCTGGAGTAGGGGGGAGCAGTACTTC
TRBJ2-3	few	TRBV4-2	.	CASSRASGTPTDTQYF	TGTGCCAGCAGCCGAGCATCCGGGACTCCCACAGATACGCAGTATTTT
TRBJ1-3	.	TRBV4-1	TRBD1	CASRGQGVTGNTIYF	TGCGCCAGCAGGGGACAGGGTGTGACTGGAAACACCATATATTTT
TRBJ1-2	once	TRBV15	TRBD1	CATSRGRDRGNYGYTF	TGTGCCACCAGCAGAGGGCGGGACAGGGGGAACTATGGCTACACCTTC
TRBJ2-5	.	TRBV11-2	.	CASSSRGGAKQETQYF	TGTGCCAGCAGCTCGAGGGGGGGGGCGAAACAAGAGACCCAGTACTTC
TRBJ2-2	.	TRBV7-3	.	CASSLGYTGELFF	TGTGCCAGCAGCCTCGGGTACACCGGGGAGCTGTTTTTT
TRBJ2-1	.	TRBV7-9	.	CASSSIRDFLQGQFF	TGTGCCAGCAGCTCCATCCGGGACTTCCTTCAGGGGCAGTTCTTC
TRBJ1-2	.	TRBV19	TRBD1	CASRLTGEDGYTF	TGTGCCAGTAGACTAACAGGGGAGGATGGCTACACCTTC
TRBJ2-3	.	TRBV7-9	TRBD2	CASMRGRLAGSSDTQYF	TGTGCCAGCATGCGGGGGAGACTAGCGGGGAGCTCAGATACGCAGTATTTT
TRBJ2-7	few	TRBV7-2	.	CASSLLQDSTYEQYF	TGTGCCAGCAGCTTACTTCAGGACAGCACCTACGAGCAGTACTTC
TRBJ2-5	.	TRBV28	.	CASSSDSSSKMKQYF	TGTGCCAGCAGTTCTGACAGTTCAAGTAAGATGAAGCAGTACTTC
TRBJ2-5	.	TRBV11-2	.	CASSRAKQETQYF	TGTGCCAGCAGCCGCGCTAAACAAGAGACCCAGTACTTC
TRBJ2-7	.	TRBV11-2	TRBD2	CASSRTRSNHEQYF	TGTGCCAGCAGCCGGACTAGATCCAACCACGAGCAGTACTTC
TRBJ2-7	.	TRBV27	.	CASSSYGGAQGYEQYF	TGTGCCAGCAGTTCTTATGGGGGGGCCCAGGGCTACGAGCAGTACTTC
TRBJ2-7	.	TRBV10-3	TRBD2	CAIRSGTSGRALNEQYF	TGTGCCATCAGGTCCGGGACTAGCGGGAGGGCCCTGAACGAGCAGTACTTC
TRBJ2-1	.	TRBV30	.	CAWREFGGAGNEQFF	TGTGCCTGGAGAGAGTTTGGGGGGGCGGGGAATGAGCAGTTCTTC
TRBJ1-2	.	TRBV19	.	CASSTGGGRWHGYTF	TGTGCCAGTAGTACCGGCGGGGGACGGTGGCATGGCTACACCTTC
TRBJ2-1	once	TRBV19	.	CASSIRSGRSYNEQFF	TGTGCCAGTAGTATACGGAGCGGAAGGAGCTACAATGAGCAGTTCTTC
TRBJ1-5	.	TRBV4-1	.	CASSQNQGRLQPQHF	TGCGCCAGCAGCCAAAACCAGGGGCGTCTTCAGCCCCAGCATTTT
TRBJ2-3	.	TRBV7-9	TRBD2	CASSSSGDTQYF	TGTGCCAGCAGTTCTAGCGGCGATACGCAGTATTTT
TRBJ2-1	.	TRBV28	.	CASSLPINEQFF	TGTGCCAGCAGTTTACCTATCAATGAGCAGTTCTTC
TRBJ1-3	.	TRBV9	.	CASKGGGENTIYF	TGTGCCAGCAAGGGCGGAGGTGAAAACACCATATATTTT
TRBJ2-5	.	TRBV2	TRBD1	CASGKGASVWETQYF	TGTGCCAGTGGGAAGGGGGCCTCGGTGTGGGAGACCCAGTACTTC
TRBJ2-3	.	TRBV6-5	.	CASSYSQSTDTQYF	TGTGCCAGCAGTTACTCCCAGTCCACAGATACGCAGTATTTT
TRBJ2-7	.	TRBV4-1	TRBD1	CASSLRDSITYEQYF	TGCGCCAGCAGCCTCAGGGACAGTATTACCTACGAGCAGTACTTC
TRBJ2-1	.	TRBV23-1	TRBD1	CASSQYLSPGQGSNEQFF	TGCGCCAGCAGTCAATACCTCTCCCCGGGACAGGGAAGCAATGAGCAGTTCTTC
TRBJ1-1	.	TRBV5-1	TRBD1	CASSLSGGTEAFF	TGCGCCAGCAGCTTGTCAGGGGGCACTGAAGCTTTCTTT
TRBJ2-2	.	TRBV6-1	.	CASSEVVRNTGELFF	TGTGCCAGCAGTGAAGTTGTCAGAAACACCGGGGAGCTGTTTTTT
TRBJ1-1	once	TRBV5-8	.	CASSLAPNGGAGVNTEAFF	TGTGCCAGCAGCTTGGCCCCGAACGGGGGGGCTGGCGTAAACACTGAAGCTTTCTTT
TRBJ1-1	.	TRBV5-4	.	CASSHLSRRMNTEAFF	TGTGCCAGCAGCCATCTATCCCGCCGAATGAACACTGAAGCTTTCTTT
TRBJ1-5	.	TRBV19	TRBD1	CASSMDRVNQPQHF	TGTGCCAGTAGTATGGACAGGGTCAATCAGCCCCAGCATTTT
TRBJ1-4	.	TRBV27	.	CASSPIYWGGATNEKLFF	TGTGCCAGCAGCCCGATCTACTGGGGGGGTGCAACTAATGAAAAACTGTTTTTT
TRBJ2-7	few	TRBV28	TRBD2	CASGLAGGTYEQYF	TGTGCCAGCGGGTTAGCGGGGGGGACCTACGAGCAGTACTTC
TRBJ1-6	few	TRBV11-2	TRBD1	CASSLIWDRGQNSPLHF	TGTGCCAGCAGCTTAATCTGGGACAGGGGGCAAAATTCACCCCTCCACTTT
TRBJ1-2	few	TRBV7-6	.	CASSLAGGDGYTF	TGTGCCAGCAGCTTGGCGGGGGGCGATGGCTACACCTTC
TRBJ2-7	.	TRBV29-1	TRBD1	CSVANWDSEQYF	TGCAGCGTCGCTAACTGGGACAGCGAGCAGTACTTC